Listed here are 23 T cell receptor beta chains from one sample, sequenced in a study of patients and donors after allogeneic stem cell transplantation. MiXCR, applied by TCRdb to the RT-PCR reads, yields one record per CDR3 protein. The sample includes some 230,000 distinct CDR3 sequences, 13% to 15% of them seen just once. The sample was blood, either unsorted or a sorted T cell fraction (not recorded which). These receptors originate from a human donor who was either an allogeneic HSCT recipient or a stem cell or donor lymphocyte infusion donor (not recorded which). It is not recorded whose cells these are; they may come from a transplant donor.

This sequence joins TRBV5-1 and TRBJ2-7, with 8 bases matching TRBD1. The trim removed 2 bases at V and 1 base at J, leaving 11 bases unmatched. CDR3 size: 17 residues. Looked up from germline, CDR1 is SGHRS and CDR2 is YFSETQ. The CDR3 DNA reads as TGCGCCAGCAGCTTTTCCAGCCAAGGGACAGGATCCTACGAGCAGTACTTC. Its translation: CASSFSSQGTGSYEQYF.

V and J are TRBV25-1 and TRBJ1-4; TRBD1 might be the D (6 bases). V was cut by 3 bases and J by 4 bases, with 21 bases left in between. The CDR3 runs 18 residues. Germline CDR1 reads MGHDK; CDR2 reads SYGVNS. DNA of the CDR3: TGTGCCAGCAGTGATTTGTGGGGGGGCGCATTTGGTAATGAAAAACTGTTTTTT. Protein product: CASSDLWGGAFGNEKLFF. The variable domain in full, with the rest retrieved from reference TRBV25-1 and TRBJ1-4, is EADIYQTPRYLVIGTGKKITLECSQTMGHDKMYWYQQDPGMELHLIHYSYGVNSTEKGDLSSESTVSRIRTEHFPLTLESARPSHTSQYLCASSDLWGGAFGNEKLFFGSGTQLSVL.

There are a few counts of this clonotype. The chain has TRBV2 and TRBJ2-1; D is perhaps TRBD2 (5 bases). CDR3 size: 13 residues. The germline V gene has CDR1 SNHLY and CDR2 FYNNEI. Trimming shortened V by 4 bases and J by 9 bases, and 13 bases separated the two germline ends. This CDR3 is CASSGLGSGEQFF. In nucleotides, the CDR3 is TGTGCCAGCAGTGGTCTAGGGAGTGGTGAGCAGTTCTTC. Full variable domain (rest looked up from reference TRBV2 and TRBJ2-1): EPEVTQTPSHQVTQMGQEVILRCVPISNHLYFYWYRQILGQKVEFLVSFYNNEISEKSEIFDDQFSVERPDGSNFTLKIRSTKLEDSAMYFCASSGLGSGEQFFGPGTRLTVL.

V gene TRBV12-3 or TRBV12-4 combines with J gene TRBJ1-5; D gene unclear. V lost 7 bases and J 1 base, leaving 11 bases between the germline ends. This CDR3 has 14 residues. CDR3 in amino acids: CASTHGPSNQPQHF. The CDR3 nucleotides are TGTGCCAGCACCCATGGACCGAGCAATCAGCCCCAGCATTTT.

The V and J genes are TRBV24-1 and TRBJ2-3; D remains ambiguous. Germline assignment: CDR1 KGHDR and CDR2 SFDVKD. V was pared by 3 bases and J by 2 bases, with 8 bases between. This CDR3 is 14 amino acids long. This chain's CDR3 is CATSDRRFTDTQYF. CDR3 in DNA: TGTGCCACCAGTGATCGGAGATTCACAGATACGCAGTATTTT.

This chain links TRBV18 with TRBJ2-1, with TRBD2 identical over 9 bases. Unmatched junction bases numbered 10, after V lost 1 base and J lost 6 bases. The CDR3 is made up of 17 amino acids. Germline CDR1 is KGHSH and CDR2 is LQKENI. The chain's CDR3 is CASSPHQASGIGNEQFF. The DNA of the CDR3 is TGTGCCAGCTCACCACATCAGGCTAGCGGGATAGGCAATGAGCAGTTCTTC.

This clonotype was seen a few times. DNA of the CDR3: TGTGCCAGCAGCTTAGTGAGGGACGAGCAGTACTTC. Residues: CASSLVRDEQYF. The rearrangement joins TRBV7-8 to TRBJ2-7, with D perhaps matching TRBD2 (5 bases). This CDR3 comprises 12 residues. Germline V gives CDR1 SGHVS, CDR2 FQNEAQ. Trimming removed 1 base at V and 5 bases at J, with 6 bases between.

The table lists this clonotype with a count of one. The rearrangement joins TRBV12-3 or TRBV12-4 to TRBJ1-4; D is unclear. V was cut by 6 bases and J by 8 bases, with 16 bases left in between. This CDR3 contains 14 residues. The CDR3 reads CASSSGSPAEKLFF. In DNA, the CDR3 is TGTGCCAGCAGCTCCGGGAGTCCCGCCGAAAAACTGTTTTTT.

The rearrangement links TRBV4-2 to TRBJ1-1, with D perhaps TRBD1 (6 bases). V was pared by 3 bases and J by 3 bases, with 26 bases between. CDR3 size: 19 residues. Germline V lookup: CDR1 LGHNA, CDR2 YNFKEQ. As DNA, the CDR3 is TGTGCCAGCAGCCACCTCAAGGGGGGGACTAACTCGGAGTACACTGAAGCTTTCTTT. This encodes CASSHLKGGTNSEYTEAFF.

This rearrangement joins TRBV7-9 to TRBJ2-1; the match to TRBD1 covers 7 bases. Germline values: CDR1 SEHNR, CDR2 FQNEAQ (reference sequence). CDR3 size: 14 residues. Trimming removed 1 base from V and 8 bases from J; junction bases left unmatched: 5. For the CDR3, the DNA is TGTGCCAGCAGCTTAGTTGGGGACAGCCATGAGCAGTTCTTC. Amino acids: CASSLVGDSHEQFF.

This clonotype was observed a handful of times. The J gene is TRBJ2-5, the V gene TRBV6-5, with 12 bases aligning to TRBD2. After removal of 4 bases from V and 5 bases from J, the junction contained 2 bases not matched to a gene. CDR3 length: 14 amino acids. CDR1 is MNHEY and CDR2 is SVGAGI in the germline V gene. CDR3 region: CASSLLAGGETQYF. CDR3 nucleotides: TGTGCCAGCAGTTTGCTAGCGGGAGGGGAGACCCAGTACTTC.

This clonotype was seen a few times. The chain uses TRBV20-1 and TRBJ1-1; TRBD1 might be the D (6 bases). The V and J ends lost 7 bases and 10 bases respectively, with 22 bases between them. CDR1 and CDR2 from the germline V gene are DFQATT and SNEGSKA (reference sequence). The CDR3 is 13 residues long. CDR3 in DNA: TGCAGTGTCCCGGGGGGCGGTTGGGGGCGAGCTTTCTTT. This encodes CSVPGGGWGRAFF.

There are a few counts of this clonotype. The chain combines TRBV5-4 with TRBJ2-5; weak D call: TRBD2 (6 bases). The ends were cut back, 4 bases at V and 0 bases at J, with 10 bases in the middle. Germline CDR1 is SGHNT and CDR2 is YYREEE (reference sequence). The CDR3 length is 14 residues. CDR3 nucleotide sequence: TGTGCCAGCAGCATAAGGGACTACCAAGAGACCCAGTACTTC. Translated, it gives CASSIRDYQETQYF.

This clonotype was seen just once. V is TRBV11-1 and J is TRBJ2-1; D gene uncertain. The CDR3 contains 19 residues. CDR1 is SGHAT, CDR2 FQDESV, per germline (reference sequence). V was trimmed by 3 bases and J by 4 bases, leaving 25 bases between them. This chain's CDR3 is CASSFVDFSSAGAYNEQFF. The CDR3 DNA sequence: TGTGCCAGCAGCTTTGTTGACTTTTCGAGTGCAGGCGCTTACAATGAGCAGTTCTTC.

The CDR3 is CASSQAGGDMGELFF. In DNA form, the CDR3 reads TGTGCCAGCAGCCAAGCGGGCGGGGACATGGGGGAGCTGTTTTTT. The rearrangement uses TRBV3-1 and TRBJ2-2, with D perhaps assigned TRBD1 or TRBD2 (6 bases each). V was shortened by 1 base and J by 8 bases, with 14 bases between the two germline ends. The CDR3 sequence is 15 residues long. Germline V gene sequence: CDR1 LGHDT, CDR2 YNNKEL (reference sequence). Drawing the rest from reference TRBV3-1 and TRBJ2-2, the complete variable domain is DTAVSQTPKYLVTQMGNDKSIKCEQNLGHDTMYWYKQDSKKFLKIMFSYNNKELIINETVPNRFSPKSPDKAHLNLHINSLELGDSAVYFCASSQAGGDMGELFFGEGSRLTVL.

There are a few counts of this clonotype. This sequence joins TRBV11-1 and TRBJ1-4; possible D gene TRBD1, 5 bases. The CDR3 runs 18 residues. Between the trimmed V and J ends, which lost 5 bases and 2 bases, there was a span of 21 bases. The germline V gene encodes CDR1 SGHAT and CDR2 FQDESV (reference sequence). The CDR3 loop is CASSEKTYPGMTNEKLFF. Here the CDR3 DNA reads TGTGCCAGCAGCGAAAAGACCTACCCAGGGATGACTAATGAAAAACTGTTTTTT.

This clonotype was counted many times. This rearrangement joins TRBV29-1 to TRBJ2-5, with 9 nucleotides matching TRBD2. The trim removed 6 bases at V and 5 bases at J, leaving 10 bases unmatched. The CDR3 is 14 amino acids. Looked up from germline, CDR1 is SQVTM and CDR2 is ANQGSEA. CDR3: CSVSLAGGPETQYF. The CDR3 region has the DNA TGCAGCGTGAGCTTGGCGGGGGGGCCTGAGACCCAGTACTTC.

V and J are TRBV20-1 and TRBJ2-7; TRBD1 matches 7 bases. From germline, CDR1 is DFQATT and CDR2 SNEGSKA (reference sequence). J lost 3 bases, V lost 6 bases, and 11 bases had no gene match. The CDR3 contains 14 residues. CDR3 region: CSAEDRESSYEQYF. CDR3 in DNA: TGCAGTGCGGAAGACAGGGAAAGTAGCTACGAGCAGTACTTC.

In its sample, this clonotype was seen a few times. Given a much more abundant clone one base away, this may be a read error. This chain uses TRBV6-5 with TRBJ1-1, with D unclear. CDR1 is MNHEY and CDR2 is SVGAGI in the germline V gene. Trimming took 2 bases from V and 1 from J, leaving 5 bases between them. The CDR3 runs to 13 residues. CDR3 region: CASSYRQNTEAFF. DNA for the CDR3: TGTGCCAGCAGTTACAGACAGAACACTGAAGCTTTCTTT.

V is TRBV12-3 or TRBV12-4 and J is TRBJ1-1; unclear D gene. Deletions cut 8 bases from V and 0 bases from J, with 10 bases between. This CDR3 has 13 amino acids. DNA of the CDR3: TGTGCCAGCCCCGAGCCGATGAACACTGAAGCTTTCTTT. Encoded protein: CASPEPMNTEAFF.

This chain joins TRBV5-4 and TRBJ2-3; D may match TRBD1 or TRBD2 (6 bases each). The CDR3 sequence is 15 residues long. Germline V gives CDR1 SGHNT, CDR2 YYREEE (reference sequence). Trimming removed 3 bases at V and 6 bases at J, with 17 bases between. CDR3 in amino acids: CASSSLRGGLDTQYF. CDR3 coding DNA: TGTGCCAGCAGCTCATTGAGAGGGGGGTTGGATACGCAGTATTTT.

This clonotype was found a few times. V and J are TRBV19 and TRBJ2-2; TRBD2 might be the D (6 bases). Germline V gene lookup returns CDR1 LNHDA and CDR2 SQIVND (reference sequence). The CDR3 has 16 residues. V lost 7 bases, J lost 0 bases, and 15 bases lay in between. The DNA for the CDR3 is TGTGCCAGTACTCTAAATGGGGGGACGAACACCGGGGAGCTGTTTTTT. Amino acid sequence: CASTLNGGTNTGELFF.

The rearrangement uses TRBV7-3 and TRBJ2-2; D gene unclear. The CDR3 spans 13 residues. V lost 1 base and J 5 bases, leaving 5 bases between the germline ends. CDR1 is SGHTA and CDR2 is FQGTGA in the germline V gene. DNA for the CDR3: TGTGCCAGCAGCTTAAAAATGACCGGGGAGCTGTTTTTT. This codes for CASSLKMTGELFF.